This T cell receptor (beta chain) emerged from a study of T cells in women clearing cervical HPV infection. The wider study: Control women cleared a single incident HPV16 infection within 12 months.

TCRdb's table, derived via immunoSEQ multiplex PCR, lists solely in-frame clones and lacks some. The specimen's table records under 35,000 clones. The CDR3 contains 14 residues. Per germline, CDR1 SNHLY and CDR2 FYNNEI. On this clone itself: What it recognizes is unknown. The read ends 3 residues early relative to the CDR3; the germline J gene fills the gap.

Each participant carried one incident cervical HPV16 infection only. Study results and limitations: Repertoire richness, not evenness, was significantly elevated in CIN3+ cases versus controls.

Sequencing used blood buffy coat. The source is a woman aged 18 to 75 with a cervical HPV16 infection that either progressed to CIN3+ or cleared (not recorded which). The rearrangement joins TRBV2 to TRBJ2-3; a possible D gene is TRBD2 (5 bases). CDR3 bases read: TGTGCCAGCACCTCGGGGTTGACGAGGCAGCCG. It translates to CASTSGLTRQP. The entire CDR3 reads CASTSGLTRQPQYF.